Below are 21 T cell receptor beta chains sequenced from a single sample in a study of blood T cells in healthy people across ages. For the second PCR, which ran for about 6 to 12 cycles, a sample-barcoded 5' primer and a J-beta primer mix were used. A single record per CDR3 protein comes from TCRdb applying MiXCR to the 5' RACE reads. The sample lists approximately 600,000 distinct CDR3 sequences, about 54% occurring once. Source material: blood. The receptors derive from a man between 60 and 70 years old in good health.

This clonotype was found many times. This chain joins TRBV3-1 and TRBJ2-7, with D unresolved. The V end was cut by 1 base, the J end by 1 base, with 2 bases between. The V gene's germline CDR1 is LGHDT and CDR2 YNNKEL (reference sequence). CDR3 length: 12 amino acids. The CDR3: CASSQASYEQYF. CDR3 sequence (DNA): TGTGCCAGCAGCCAAGCTTCCTACGAGCAGTACTTC.

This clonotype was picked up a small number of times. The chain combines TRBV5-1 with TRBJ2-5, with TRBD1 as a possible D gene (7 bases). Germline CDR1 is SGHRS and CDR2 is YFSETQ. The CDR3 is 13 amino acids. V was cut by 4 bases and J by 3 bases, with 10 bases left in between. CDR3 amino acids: CASSGGTEETQYF. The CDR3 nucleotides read TGCGCCAGCAGCGGGGGGACAGAAGAGACCCAGTACTTC.

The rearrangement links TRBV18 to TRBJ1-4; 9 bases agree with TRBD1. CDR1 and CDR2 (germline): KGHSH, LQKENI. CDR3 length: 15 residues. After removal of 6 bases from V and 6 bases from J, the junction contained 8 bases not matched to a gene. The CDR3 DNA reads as TGTGCCAGCTCGACGGGACAGGGTGAATATGAAAAACTGTTTTTT. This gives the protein CASSTGQGEYEKLFF.

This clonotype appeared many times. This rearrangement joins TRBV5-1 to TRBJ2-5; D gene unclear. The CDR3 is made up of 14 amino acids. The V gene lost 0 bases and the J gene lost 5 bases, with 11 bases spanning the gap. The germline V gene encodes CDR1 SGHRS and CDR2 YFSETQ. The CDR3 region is CASSLGPSKETQYF. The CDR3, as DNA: TGCGCCAGCAGCTTGGGACCCTCTAAGGAGACCCAGTACTTC.

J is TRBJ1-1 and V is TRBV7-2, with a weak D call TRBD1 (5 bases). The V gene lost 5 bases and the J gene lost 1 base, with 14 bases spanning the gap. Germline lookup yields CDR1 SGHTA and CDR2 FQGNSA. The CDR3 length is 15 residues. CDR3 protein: CASSPQPQGNTEAFF. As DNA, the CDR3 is TGTGCCAGCAGCCCCCAGCCCCAGGGGAACACTGAAGCTTTCTTT.

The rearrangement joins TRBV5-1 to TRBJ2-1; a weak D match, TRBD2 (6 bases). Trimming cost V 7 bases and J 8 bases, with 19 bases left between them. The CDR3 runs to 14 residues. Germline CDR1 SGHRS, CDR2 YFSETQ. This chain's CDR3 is CASCQTGTLDEQFF. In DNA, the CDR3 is TGCGCCAGCTGCCAAACCGGGACTCTAGATGAGCAGTTCTTC.

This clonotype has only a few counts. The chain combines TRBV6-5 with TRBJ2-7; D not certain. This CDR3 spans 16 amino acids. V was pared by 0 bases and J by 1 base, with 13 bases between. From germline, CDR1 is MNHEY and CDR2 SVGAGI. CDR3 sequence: CASSYSSTAPSYEQYF. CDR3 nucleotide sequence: TGTGCCAGCAGTTACTCTTCGACCGCCCCTTCCTACGAGCAGTACTTC.

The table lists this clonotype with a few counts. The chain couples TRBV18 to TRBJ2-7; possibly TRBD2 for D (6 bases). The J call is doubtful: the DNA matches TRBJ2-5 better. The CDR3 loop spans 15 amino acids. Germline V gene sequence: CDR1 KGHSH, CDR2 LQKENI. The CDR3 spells CASSPKGDSVGTQYF. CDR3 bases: TGTGCCAGCTCACCAAAAGGGGACTCCGTAGGGACCCAGTACTTC.

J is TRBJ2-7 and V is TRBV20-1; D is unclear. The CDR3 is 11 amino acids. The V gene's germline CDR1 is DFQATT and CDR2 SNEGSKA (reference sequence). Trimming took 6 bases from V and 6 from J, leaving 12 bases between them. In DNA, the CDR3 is TGCAGTGCCCTCACGGCAGCCGAGCAGTACTTC. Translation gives CSALTAAEQYF.

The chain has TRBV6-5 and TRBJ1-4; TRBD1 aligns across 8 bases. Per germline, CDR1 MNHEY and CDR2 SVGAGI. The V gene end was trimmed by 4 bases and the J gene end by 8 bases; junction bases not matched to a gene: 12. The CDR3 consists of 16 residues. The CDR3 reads CASSSPGGQGWEKLFF. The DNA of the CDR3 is TGTGCCAGCAGTTCCCCCGGCGGACAGGGATGGGAAAAACTGTTTTTT.

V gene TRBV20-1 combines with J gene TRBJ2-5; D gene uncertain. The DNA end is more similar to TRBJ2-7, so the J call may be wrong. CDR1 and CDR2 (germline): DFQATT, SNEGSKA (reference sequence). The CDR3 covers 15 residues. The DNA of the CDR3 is TGCAGTGCGCCCAACGCCTTAGGACGGGTCTACGAGCAGTACTTC. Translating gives CSAPNALGRVYEQYF.

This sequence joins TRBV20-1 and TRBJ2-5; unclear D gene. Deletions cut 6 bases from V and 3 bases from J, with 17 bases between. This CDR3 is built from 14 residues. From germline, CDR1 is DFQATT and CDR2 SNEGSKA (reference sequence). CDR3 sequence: CSAQRGSRKETQYF. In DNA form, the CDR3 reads TGCAGTGCCCAACGCGGTAGCAGAAAAGAGACCCAGTACTTC.

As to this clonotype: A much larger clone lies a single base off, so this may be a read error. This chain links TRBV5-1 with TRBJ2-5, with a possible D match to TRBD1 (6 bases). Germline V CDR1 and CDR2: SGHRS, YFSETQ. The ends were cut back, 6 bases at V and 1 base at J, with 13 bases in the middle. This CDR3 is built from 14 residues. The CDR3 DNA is TGCGCCAGCATTACCGGGACAAGCCAAGAGACCCAGTACTTC. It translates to CASITGTSQETQYF.

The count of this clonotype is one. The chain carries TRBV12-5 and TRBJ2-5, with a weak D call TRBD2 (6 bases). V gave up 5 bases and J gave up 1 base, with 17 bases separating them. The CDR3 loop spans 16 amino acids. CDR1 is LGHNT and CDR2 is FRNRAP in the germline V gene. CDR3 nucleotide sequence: TGTGCTAGTGGTCCGGGGACCGGGGGTCGCCAAGAGACCCAGTACTTC. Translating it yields CASGPGTGGRQETQYF.

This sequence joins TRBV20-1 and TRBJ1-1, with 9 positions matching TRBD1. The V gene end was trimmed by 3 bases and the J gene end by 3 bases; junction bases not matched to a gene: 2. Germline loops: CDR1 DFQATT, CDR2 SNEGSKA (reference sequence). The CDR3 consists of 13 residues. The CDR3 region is CSARWTGDTEAFF. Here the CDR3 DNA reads TGCAGTGCTAGGTGGACAGGGGACACTGAAGCTTTCTTT.

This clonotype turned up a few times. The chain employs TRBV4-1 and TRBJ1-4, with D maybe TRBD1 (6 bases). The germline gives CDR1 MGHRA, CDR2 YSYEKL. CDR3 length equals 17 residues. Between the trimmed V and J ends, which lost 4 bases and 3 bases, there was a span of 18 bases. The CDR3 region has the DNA TGCGCCAGCAGCCGCGGACCGCTTCAGGGGCCTAATGAAAAACTGTTTTTT. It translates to CASSRGPLQGPNEKLFF.

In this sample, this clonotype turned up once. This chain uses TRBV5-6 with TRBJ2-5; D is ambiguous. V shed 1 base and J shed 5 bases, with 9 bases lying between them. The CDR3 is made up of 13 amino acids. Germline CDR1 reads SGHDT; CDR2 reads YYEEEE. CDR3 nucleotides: TGTGCCAGCAGCTTGTATCTTCGGGAGACCCAGTACTTC. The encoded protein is CASSLYLRETQYF.

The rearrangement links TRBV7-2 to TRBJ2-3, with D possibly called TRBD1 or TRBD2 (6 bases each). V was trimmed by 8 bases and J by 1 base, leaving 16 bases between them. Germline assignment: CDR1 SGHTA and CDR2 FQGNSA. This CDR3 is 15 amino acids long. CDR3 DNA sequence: TGTGCCAGCGACCGGGGGCTAGGAGGCACAGATACGCAGTATTTT. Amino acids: CASDRGLGGTDTQYF. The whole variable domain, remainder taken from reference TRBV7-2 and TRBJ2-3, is GAGVSQSPSNKVTEKGKDVELRCDPISGHTALYWYRQSLGQGLEFLIYFQGNSAPDKSGLPSDRFSAERTGGSVSTLTIQRTQQEDSAVYLCASDRGLGGTDTQYFGPGTRLTVL.

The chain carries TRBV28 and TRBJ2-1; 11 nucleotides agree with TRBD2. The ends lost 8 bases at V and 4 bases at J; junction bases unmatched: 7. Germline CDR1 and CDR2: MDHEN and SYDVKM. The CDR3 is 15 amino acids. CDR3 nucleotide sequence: TGTGCCAGCCAACGCGGGACTAGCGGATACAATGAGCAGTTCTTC. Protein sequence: CASQRGTSGYNEQFF. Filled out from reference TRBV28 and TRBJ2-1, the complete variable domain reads DVKVTQSSRYLVKRTGEKVFLECVQDMDHENMFWYRQDPGLGLRLIYFSYDVKMKEKGDIPEGYSVSREKKERFSLILESASTNQTSMYLCASQRGTSGYNEQFFGPGTRLTVL.

CDR3 sequence: CASSQGQGQGTDTQYF. Written as DNA, the CDR3 is TGCGCCAGCAGCCAGGGACAGGGGCAGGGCACAGATACGCAGTATTTT. The J gene is TRBJ2-3, the V gene TRBV4-1; 10 nucleotides agree with TRBD1. Looked up from germline, CDR1 is MGHRA and CDR2 is YSYEKL. The ends lost 3 bases at V and 1 base at J; junction bases unmatched: 4. This CDR3 spans 16 amino acids.

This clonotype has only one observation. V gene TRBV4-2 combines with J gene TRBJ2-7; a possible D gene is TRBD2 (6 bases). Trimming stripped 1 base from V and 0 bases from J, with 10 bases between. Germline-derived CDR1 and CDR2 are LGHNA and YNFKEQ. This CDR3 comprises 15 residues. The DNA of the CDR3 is TGTGCCAGCAGCCAAGGCGGGGAAACCTCCTACGAGCAGTACTTC. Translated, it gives CASSQGGETSYEQYF.